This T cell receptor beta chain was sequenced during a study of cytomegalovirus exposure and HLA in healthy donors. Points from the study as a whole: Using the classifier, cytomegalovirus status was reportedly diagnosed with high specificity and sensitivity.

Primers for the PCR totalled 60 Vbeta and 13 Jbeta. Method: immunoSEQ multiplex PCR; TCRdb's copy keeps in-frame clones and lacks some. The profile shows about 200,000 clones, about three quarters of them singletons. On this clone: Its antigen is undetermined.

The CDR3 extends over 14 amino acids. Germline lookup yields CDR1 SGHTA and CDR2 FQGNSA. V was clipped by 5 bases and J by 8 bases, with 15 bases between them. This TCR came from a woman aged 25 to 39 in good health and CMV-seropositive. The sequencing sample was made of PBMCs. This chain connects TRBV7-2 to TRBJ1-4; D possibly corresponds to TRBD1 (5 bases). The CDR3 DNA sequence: TGTGCCAGCAGCAGGGGAGCGGGAGAAGAAAAACTGTTTTTT. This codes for CASSRGAGEEKLFF.